These T cell receptor beta chains were read from a single sample in a study of T-cell memory formation after mild COVID-19. Via MiXCR, TCRdb re-called the 5' RACE reads, giving one row per CDR3 protein. The sample lists 300,000 to 400,000 distinct CDR3 sequences, about 16% occurring once. The sequenced sample was PBMCs or a T cell subset sorted from them (not recorded which). These receptors all come from a man between 18 and 29 years old who had mild COVID-19 (a few samples of this study predate the infection). Cell type and time point are not known. Each CDR3 is given with its conserved first and last residue. The D gene is left open where the match is weak. Part of the rows lack a size; the others show once, few, many or a class for expanded clones.

abundance: few; j_gene: TRBJ2-5; d_gene: NA; v_gene: TRBV28; CDR3aa: CASSSGATQETQYF; CDR3nt: TGTGCCAGCAGTTCAGGGGCGACTCAAGAGACCCAGTACTTC
abundance: NA; j_gene: TRBJ1-1; d_gene: TRBD1; v_gene: TRBV4-1; CDR3aa: CASSQADRVMNTEAFF; CDR3nt: TGCGCCAGCAGCCAAGCGGACAGGGTTATGAACACTGAAGCTTTCTTT
abundance: NA; j_gene: TRBJ1-2; d_gene: NA; v_gene: TRBV28; CDR3aa: CASSLSTGQDYGYTF; CDR3nt: TGTGCCAGCAGTTTATCCACGGGACAAGACTATGGCTACACCTTC
abundance: few; j_gene: TRBJ2-7; d_gene: TRBD1; v_gene: TRBV20-1; CDR3aa: CSARVGTGGAEQYF; CDR3nt: TGCAGTGCTAGAGTCGGGACAGGGGGCGCCGAGCAGTACTTC
abundance: few; j_gene: TRBJ2-5; d_gene: NA; v_gene: TRBV21-1; CDR3aa: CASSKKGRSWQETQYF; CDR3nt: TGTGCCAGCAGCAAAAAGGGCAGGAGTTGGCAAGAGACCCAGTACTTC
abundance: few; j_gene: TRBJ2-1; d_gene: NA; v_gene: TRBV7-6; CDR3aa: CASSWEGSKPPYNEQFF; CDR3nt: TGTGCCAGCAGCTGGGAAGGGTCAAAACCCCCCTACAATGAGCAGTTCTTC
abundance: NA; j_gene: TRBJ2-1; d_gene: TRBD1; v_gene: TRBV2; CDR3aa: CANDEWTGRYNEQFF; CDR3nt: TGTGCCAACGACGAGTGGACAGGGAGGTACAATGAGCAGTTCTTC
abundance: few; j_gene: TRBJ2-7; d_gene: NA; v_gene: TRBV5-1; CDR3aa: CASSSPGSYEQYF; CDR3nt: TGCGCCAGCAGCTCGCCAGGCTCCTACGAGCAGTACTTC
abundance: NA; j_gene: TRBJ2-1; d_gene: NA; v_gene: TRBV24-1; CDR3aa: CATSYTRVGNEQFF; CDR3nt: TGTGCCACCAGTTATACCAGGGTTGGGAATGAGCAGTTCTTC
abundance: NA; j_gene: TRBJ2-2; d_gene: NA; v_gene: TRBV15; CDR3aa: CATSRDRQLDTGELFF; CDR3nt: TGTGCCACCAGCAGAGATAGACAGCTGGACACCGGGGAGCTGTTTTTT
abundance: few; j_gene: TRBJ2-1; d_gene: TRBD2; v_gene: TRBV27; CDR3aa: CASSQAGGPNEQFF; CDR3nt: TGTGCCAGCAGCCAAGCGGGGGGGCCCAATGAGCAGTTCTTC
abundance: NA; j_gene: TRBJ2-5; d_gene: TRBD2; v_gene: TRBV4-2; CDR3aa: CASSQVGLAGTYQETQYF; CDR3nt: TGTGCCAGCAGCCAAGTCGGGCTAGCGGGGACGTACCAAGAGACCCAGTACTTC
abundance: NA; j_gene: TRBJ2-1; d_gene: NA; v_gene: TRBV4-3; CDR3aa: CASSQVQASEQFF; CDR3nt: TGCGCCAGCAGCCAAGTCCAGGCTAGTGAGCAGTTCTTC
abundance: many; j_gene: TRBJ2-2; d_gene: TRBD1; v_gene: TRBV7-6; CDR3aa: CASSLVQGTAGELFF; CDR3nt: TGTGCCAGCAGCTTAGTGCAAGGGACAGCCGGGGAGCTGTTTTTT
abundance: NA; j_gene: TRBJ1-2; d_gene: TRBD1; v_gene: TRBV7-9; CDR3aa: CASSLFAGQGSAGYTF; CDR3nt: TGTGCCAGCAGCTTATTCGCGGGACAGGGTTCCGCTGGCTACACCTTC
abundance: few; j_gene: TRBJ1-5; d_gene: NA; v_gene: TRBV9; CDR3aa: CASSGNSAGDQPQHF; CDR3nt: TGTGCCAGCAGCGGGAATTCGGCAGGGGATCAGCCCCAGCATTTT
abundance: many; j_gene: TRBJ2-1; d_gene: TRBD2; v_gene: TRBV12-3/TRBV12-4; CDR3aa: CASSPMTSGGLYNEQFF; CDR3nt: TGTGCCAGCAGCCCTATGACTAGCGGGGGGCTATACAATGAGCAGTTCTTC
abundance: NA; j_gene: TRBJ2-5; d_gene: NA; v_gene: TRBV7-2; CDR3aa: CASSSPNAETQYF; CDR3nt: TGTGCCAGCAGCTCCCCAAACGCGGAGACCCAGTACTTC
abundance: NA; j_gene: TRBJ2-5; d_gene: NA; v_gene: TRBV6-5; CDR3aa: CASSYSAPRTETQYF; CDR3nt: TGTGCCAGCAGTTACTCAGCCCCGCGGACAGAGACCCAGTACTTC
abundance: few; j_gene: TRBJ2-3; d_gene: NA; v_gene: TRBV7-2; CDR3aa: CASSLYGTGTDTQYF; CDR3nt: TGTGCCAGCAGCTTATACGGGACTGGCACAGATACGCAGTATTTT
abundance: NA; j_gene: TRBJ2-1; d_gene: TRBD2; v_gene: TRBV7-2; CDR3aa: CASSLAGGMDEQFF; CDR3nt: TGTGCCAGCAGCTTAGCGGGGGGGATGGATGAGCAGTTCTTC
abundance: few; j_gene: TRBJ2-5; d_gene: TRBD1; v_gene: TRBV7-3; CDR3aa: CASSKPGTGAMETQYF; CDR3nt: TGTGCCAGCAGCAAGCCAGGGACAGGGGCCATGGAGACCCAGTACTTC
abundance: many; j_gene: TRBJ2-1; d_gene: TRBD2; v_gene: TRBV6-6; CDR3aa: CASSYGASGGDNEQFF; CDR3nt: TGTGCCAGCAGTTACGGGGCTAGCGGGGGGGACAATGAGCAGTTCTTC
abundance: NA; j_gene: TRBJ2-1; d_gene: NA; v_gene: TRBV7-2; CDR3aa: CASSLRDPGNEQFF; CDR3nt: TGTGCCAGCAGCCTACGGGATCCAGGAAATGAGCAGTTCTTC
abundance: NA; j_gene: TRBJ1-2; d_gene: NA; v_gene: TRBV20-1; CDR3aa: CSARDSGYGYTF; CDR3nt: TGCAGTGCTAGAGATAGCGGTTATGGCTACACCTTC
abundance: few; j_gene: TRBJ2-7; d_gene: NA; v_gene: TRBV6-6; CDR3aa: CASSYDPTGRKYF; CDR3nt: TGTGCCAGCAGTTACGACCCGACGGGCCGGAAGTACTTC
abundance: NA; j_gene: TRBJ2-2; d_gene: TRBD2; v_gene: TRBV7-3; CDR3aa: CASSLRASGGAGGELFF; CDR3nt: TGTGCCAGCAGCTTAAGGGCTAGCGGGGGGGCCGGCGGGGAGCTGTTTTTT
abundance: few; j_gene: TRBJ2-5; d_gene: NA; v_gene: TRBV19; CDR3aa: CASSSVKTGQETQYF; CDR3nt: TGTGCCAGTAGTTCGGTAAAAACCGGCCAAGAGACCCAGTACTTC
abundance: NA; j_gene: TRBJ2-5; d_gene: TRBD2; v_gene: TRBV14; CDR3aa: CASSQFASSGGSGETQYF; CDR3nt: TGTGCCAGCAGCCAATTCGCCTCTAGCGGGGGGTCGGGTGAGACCCAGTACTTC
abundance: NA; j_gene: TRBJ2-7; d_gene: NA; v_gene: TRBV7-8; CDR3aa: CASSFSGRTYEQYF; CDR3nt: TGTGCCAGCAGCTTCTCGGGGAGGACCTACGAGCAGTACTTC
abundance: NA; j_gene: TRBJ2-7; d_gene: NA; v_gene: TRBV3-1; CDR3aa: CASSLGGRSREQYF; CDR3nt: TGTGCCAGCAGCCTCGGGGGGCGCTCTCGCGAGCAGTACTTC
abundance: NA; j_gene: TRBJ1-1; d_gene: NA; v_gene: TRBV29-1; CDR3aa: CSVALYRLNTEAFF; CDR3nt: TGCAGCGTTGCGTTATACCGGCTGAACACTGAAGCTTTCTTT
abundance: many; j_gene: TRBJ2-1; d_gene: NA; v_gene: TRBV5-1; CDR3aa: CASSLAGSNEQFF; CDR3nt: TGCGCCAGCAGCCTCGCTGGGTCGAATGAGCAGTTCTTC
abundance: NA; j_gene: TRBJ1-6; d_gene: NA; v_gene: TRBV27; CDR3aa: CASRPLGSSNSPLHF; CDR3nt: TGTGCCAGCCGTCCCCTGGGGTCGAGTAATTCACCCCTCCACTTT
abundance: many; j_gene: TRBJ2-7; d_gene: NA; v_gene: TRBV6-5; CDR3aa: CASSYSNYAYEQYF; CDR3nt: TGTGCCAGCAGTTACTCGAACTATGCCTACGAGCAGTACTTC
abundance: few; j_gene: TRBJ1-5; d_gene: NA; v_gene: TRBV4-1; CDR3aa: CASSQVGSRLQPQHF; CDR3nt: TGCGCCAGCAGCCAAGTGGGGTCGCGTCTTCAGCCCCAGCATTTT
abundance: few; j_gene: TRBJ2-3; d_gene: TRBD2; v_gene: TRBV28; CDR3aa: CASSLGPAGGPYTQYF; CDR3nt: TGTGCCAGCAGTTTAGGTCCAGCGGGGGGACCGTATACGCAGTATTTT
abundance: NA; j_gene: TRBJ2-5; d_gene: NA; v_gene: TRBV6-5; CDR3aa: CASSYSVAQRETQYF; CDR3nt: TGTGCCAGCAGTTACTCGGTCGCGCAAAGGGAGACCCAGTACTTC
abundance: NA; j_gene: TRBJ2-7; d_gene: TRBD1; v_gene: TRBV9; CDR3aa: CASGPGQGYEQYF; CDR3nt: TGTGCCAGCGGGCCGGGACAGGGTTACGAGCAGTACTTC
abundance: few; j_gene: TRBJ2-4; d_gene: NA; v_gene: TRBV4-3; CDR3aa: CASSQDTRDIQYF; CDR3nt: TGCGCCAGCAGCCAAGATACCAGGGACATTCAGTACTTC
abundance: many; j_gene: TRBJ2-2; d_gene: NA; v_gene: TRBV5-1; CDR3aa: CASSFHELNTGELFF; CDR3nt: TGCGCCAGCAGCTTTCATGAACTGAACACCGGGGAGCTGTTTTTT
abundance: few; j_gene: TRBJ2-1; d_gene: NA; v_gene: TRBV5-1; CDR3aa: CASSLAGTSSYNEQFF; CDR3nt: TGCGCCAGCAGCCTGGCTGGGACTTCCTCCTACAATGAGCAGTTCTTC
abundance: NA; j_gene: TRBJ2-4; d_gene: NA; v_gene: TRBV5-1; CDR3aa: CASSLARTFCVF; CDR3nt: TGCGCCAGCAGCTTGGCTCGTACCTTTTGTGTTTTC
abundance: few; j_gene: TRBJ2-3; d_gene: NA; v_gene: TRBV4-3; CDR3aa: CASSQGRATDTQYF; CDR3nt: TGCGCCAGCAGCCAAGGCAGGGCCACAGATACGCAGTATTTT
abundance: NA; j_gene: TRBJ2-1; d_gene: TRBD1; v_gene: TRBV5-6; CDR3aa: CASSWVGTVYNEQFF; CDR3nt: TGTGCCAGCAGCTGGGTGGGGACAGTCTACAATGAGCAGTTCTTC
abundance: many; j_gene: TRBJ2-3; d_gene: TRBD1; v_gene: TRBV5-1; CDR3aa: CASRDRASDTQYF; CDR3nt: TGCGCCAGCCGGGACAGGGCATCAGATACGCAGTATTTT
abundance: NA; j_gene: TRBJ1-5; d_gene: NA; v_gene: TRBV19; CDR3aa: CASSIVFNQPQHF; CDR3nt: TGTGCCAGTAGTATCGTATTCAATCAGCCCCAGCATTTT
abundance: few; j_gene: TRBJ1-3; d_gene: NA; v_gene: TRBV29-1; CDR3aa: CSVEFSGNTIYF; CDR3nt: TGCAGCGTTGAGTTCTCTGGAAACACCATATATTTT
abundance: NA; j_gene: TRBJ1-3; d_gene: TRBD1; v_gene: TRBV29-1; CDR3aa: CSAETGAGNTIYF; CDR3nt: TGCAGCGCCGAGACAGGGGCCGGAAACACCATATATTTT
abundance: NA; j_gene: TRBJ1-1; d_gene: TRBD1; v_gene: TRBV12-3/TRBV12-4; CDR3aa: CASSLRGQTEAFF; CDR3nt: TGTGCCAGCAGCCTGAGGGGGCAGACTGAAGCTTTCTTT
abundance: many; j_gene: TRBJ2-1; d_gene: NA; v_gene: TRBV25-1; CDR3aa: CASSEWTLDADNEQFF; CDR3nt: TGTGCCAGCAGTGAATGGACCCTGGATGCGGACAATGAGCAGTTCTTC
abundance: few; j_gene: TRBJ2-3; d_gene: TRBD2; v_gene: TRBV3-1; CDR3aa: CASSQDPPASGGPPPADTQYF; CDR3nt: TGTGCCAGCAGCCAAGACCCGCCCGCTAGCGGGGGCCCCCCCCCGGCAGATACGCAGTATTTT
abundance: NA; j_gene: TRBJ2-5; d_gene: TRBD2; v_gene: TRBV3-1; CDR3aa: CASSQGLAGIETQYF; CDR3nt: TGTGCCAGCAGCCAAGGACTAGCGGGGATAGAGACCCAGTACTTC
abundance: NA; j_gene: TRBJ1-2; d_gene: NA; v_gene: TRBV7-9; CDR3aa: CASSHPRGRHGYTF; CDR3nt: TGTGCCAGCAGCCACCCCCGGGGCCGGCATGGCTACACCTTC
abundance: few; j_gene: TRBJ2-3; d_gene: TRBD2; v_gene: TRBV9; CDR3aa: CASSVSGGETDTQYF; CDR3nt: TGTGCCAGCAGCGTTAGCGGGGGGGAAACAGATACGCAGTATTTT
abundance: NA; j_gene: TRBJ1-5; d_gene: TRBD1; v_gene: TRBV4-1; CDR3aa: CASSLTGVIGDTPNQPQHF; CDR3nt: TGCGCCAGCAGCCTTACAGGGGTGATAGGGGATACCCCCAATCAGCCCCAGCATTTT
abundance: few; j_gene: TRBJ1-5; d_gene: NA; v_gene: TRBV6-2/TRBV6-3; CDR3aa: CASSPKSSHRILLSNQPQHF; CDR3nt: TGTGCCAGCAGTCCCAAATCCTCTCACCGTATCCTACTTAGCAATCAGCCCCAGCATTTT
abundance: NA; j_gene: TRBJ2-2; d_gene: TRBD1; v_gene: TRBV7-9; CDR3aa: CASSGRDRANTGELFF; CDR3nt: TGTGCCAGCAGCGGCCGGGACAGGGCGAACACCGGGGAGCTGTTTTTT
abundance: few; j_gene: TRBJ1-1; d_gene: NA; v_gene: TRBV7-9; CDR3aa: CASSPWAAAAFF; CDR3nt: TGTGCCAGCAGCCCCTGGGCCGCGGCGGCTTTCTTT